The 24 T cell receptor beta chains given below trace back to one sample, sequenced in a study of cytomegalovirus exposure and HLA in healthy donors. Both 60 Vbeta primers and 13 Jbeta primers went into the PCR. Produced via immunoSEQ multiplex PCR; TCRdb's table is partial and in-frame only. Among under 150,000 clones listed, roughly four fifths were seen once. The material sequenced was PBMCs. These receptors were taken from a woman aged 45 to 65 in good health and CMV-seronegative.

The chain recombines TRBV5-1 with TRBJ2-6; perhaps TRBD1 as D (7 bases). The CDR3 runs 18 residues. CDR1 and CDR2 (germline): SGHRS, YFSETQ. V lost 3 bases and J lost 0, with 16 bases in between. The CDR3 protein is CASSWGAAGGSGANVLTF. The CDR3 DNA reads as TGCGCCAGCAGCTGGGGGGCGGCAGGGGGCTCTGGGGCCAACGTCCTGACTTTC. The complete variable domain, with remaining parts taken from reference TRBV5-1 and TRBJ2-6, reads KAGVTQTPRYLIKTRGQQVTLSCSPISGHRSVSWYQQTPGQGLQFLFEYFSETQRNKGNFPGRFSGRQFSNSRSEMNVSTLELGDSALYLCASSWGAAGGSGANVLTFGAGSRLTVL.

The genes are TRBV19 and TRBJ2-5; tentative D call: TRBD1 (6 bases). From germline, CDR1 is LNHDA and CDR2 SQIVND (reference sequence). This CDR3 is 13 amino acids long. Trimming left V 10 bases short and J 5 bases short, with 17 bases between. In DNA, the CDR3 is TGTGCCACCTCCTCAAGGGGGTGGGAGACCCAGTACTTC. It translates to CATSSRGWETQYF.

This clone showed up just once. The CDR3 loop is CASSQDQALGNTGELFF. The CDR3 coding sequence is TGTGCCAGCAGCCAAGACCAGGCCCTGGGGAACACCGGGGAGCTGTTTTTT. The rearrangement links TRBV4-2 to TRBJ2-2, with D unclear. The CDR3 runs to 17 residues. CDR1 is LGHNA, CDR2 YNFKEQ, per germline. Between the trimmed V and J ends, which lost 0 bases and 1 base, there was a span of 12 bases.

J is TRBJ2-3 and V is TRBV6-1; 9 positions match TRBD2. With V trimmed by 4 bases and J by 0 bases, 11 bases remained unmatched. The CDR3 consists of 18 residues. Germline lookup yields CDR1 MNHNS and CDR2 SASEGT. The CDR3 DNA reads TGTGCCAGCAGTGCAGTGACTAGCGGAGGGACTAGCACAGATACGCAGTATTTT. It encodes CASSAVTSGGTSTDTQYF.

The chain couples TRBV18 to TRBJ1-3; 8 nucleotides align to TRBD1. In germline, CDR1 is KGHSH, CDR2 LQKENI. This CDR3 contains 15 residues. V trimming: 3 bases; J trimming: 3 bases; junction bases outside the gene matches: 4. CDR3 sequence (DNA): TGTGCCAGCTCACCGGACAGGGCCTTTGGAAACACCATATATTTT. Its protein is CASSPDRAFGNTIYF.

This rearrangement joins TRBV2 to TRBJ2-1; TRBD1 might be the D (6 bases). CDR3 size: 14 residues. Trimming took off 2 bases at V and 4 bases at J, with 9 bases between the two ends. Per germline, CDR1 SNHLY and CDR2 FYNNEI. CDR3 protein: CASSERQGYNEQFF. CDR3 in DNA: TGTGCCAGCAGTGAAAGGCAGGGGTACAATGAGCAGTTCTTC. Combining the CDR3 with reference TRBV2 and TRBJ2-1 gives the whole variable domain EPEVTQTPSHQVTQMGQEVILRCVPISNHLYFYWYRQILGQKVEFLVSFYNNEISEKSEIFDDQFSVERPDGSNFTLKIRSTKLEDSAMYFCASSERQGYNEQFFGPGTRLTVL.

The gene calls are TRBV7-2 and TRBJ1-2, with 7 positions matching TRBD1. The CDR3 has 16 amino acids. The ends lost 2 bases at V and 5 bases at J; junction bases unmatched: 11. Germline V gene data show CDR1 as SGHTA and CDR2 as FQGNSA. The CDR3 DNA follows: TGTGCCAGCAGCTTACCCCGAGGGACAGCCAGTTATGGCTACACCTTC. This gives the protein CASSLPRGTASYGYTF. Filled out from reference TRBV7-2 and TRBJ1-2, the complete variable domain reads GAGVSQSPSNKVTEKGKDVELRCDPISGHTALYWYRQSLGQGLEFLIYFQGNSAPDKSGLPSDRFSAERTGGSVSTLTIQRTQQEDSAVYLCASSLPRGTASYGYTFGSGTRLTVV.

The chain joins TRBV28 to TRBJ2-3; tentative D call: TRBD2 (6 bases). In germline, CDR1 is MDHEN, CDR2 SYDVKM. Trimming took 7 bases from V and 6 from J, leaving 17 bases between them. There are 14 residues in the CDR3. The CDR3, as DNA: TGTGCCAGCACCGATCGCGTTGGGGGGGATACGCAGTATTTT. Protein sequence: CASTDRVGGDTQYF.

The V gene is TRBV13, the J gene TRBJ2-1; possibly TRBD2 for D (6 bases). CDR1 is PRHDT, CDR2 FYEKMQ, per germline (reference sequence). This CDR3 is built from 12 residues. The V end was cut by 0 bases, the J end by 9 bases, with 6 bases between. DNA for the CDR3: TGTGCCAGCAGCTTAGGTAGCGGTGAGCAGTTCTTC. Protein product: CASSLGSGEQFF.

This chain uses TRBV7-8 with TRBJ1-5, with D unclear. This CDR3 region has 14 residues. V gave up 5 bases and J gave up 2 bases, with 10 bases separating them. Germline assignment: CDR1 SGHVS and CDR2 FQNEAQ. The CDR3 region has the DNA TGTGCCAGCAGCCCCACCCGGGGCAATCAGCCCCAGCATTTT. It yields the protein CASSPTRGNQPQHF.

The J gene is TRBJ1-1, the V gene TRBV28; tentative D call: TRBD1 (6 bases). The CDR3 length is 13 residues. CDR1 is MDHEN and CDR2 is SYDVKM in the germline V gene. V lost 7 bases and J lost 0, with 9 bases in between. CDR3 DNA sequence: TGTGCCAGCAAAGCAGGGGTGAACACTGAAGCTTTCTTT. Protein: CASKAGVNTEAFF. Variable domain in full (rest from reference TRBV28 and TRBJ1-1): DVKVTQSSRYLVKRTGEKVFLECVQDMDHENMFWYRQDPGLGLRLIYFSYDVKMKEKGDIPEGYSVSREKKERFSLILESASTNQTSMYLCASKAGVNTEAFFGQGTRLTVV.

The gene calls are TRBV6-1 and TRBJ2-1; maybe TRBD2 (7 bases). Per germline, CDR1 MNHNS and CDR2 SASEGT. This CDR3 spans 10 amino acids. Deletions cut 4 bases from V and 15 bases from J, with 10 bases between. The CDR3 loop is CASSGGGGFF. The DNA for the CDR3 is TGTGCCAGCAGTGGAGGGGGGGGGTTCTTC.

This clone appeared a few times. CDR3 bases: TGTGCCTGGAGTACCCACAGGGGTTTAACGTCCTACGAGCAGTACTTC. It specifies CAWSTHRGLTSYEQYF. J is TRBJ2-7 and V is TRBV30, with TRBD1 matching 7 bases. The CDR3 runs to 16 residues. With 2 bases clipped from V and 1 base from J, the junction kept 11 bases outside the gene matches. The germline V gene has CDR1 GTSNPN and CDR2 SVGIG (reference sequence). Full variable domain (rest looked up from reference TRBV30 and TRBJ2-7): SQTIHQWPATLVQPVGSPLSLECTVEGTSNPNLYWYRQAAGRGLQLLFYSVGIGQISSEVPQNLSASRPQDRQFILSSKKLLLSDSGFYLCAWSTHRGLTSYEQYFGPGTRLTVT.

V and J are TRBV18 and TRBJ1-2, with 10 bases fitting TRBD1. The J segment lost 8 bases and the V segment lost 2 bases, leaving 5 bases of the junction unmatched. Germline-derived CDR1 and CDR2 are KGHSH and LQKENI. The CDR3 totals 14 residues. DNA for the CDR3: TGTGCCAGCTCACCAGACAGGGGGCCTTGGGGCTACACCTTC. It translates to CASSPDRGPWGYTF. Together with reference TRBV18 and TRBJ1-2, the CDR3 gives the full variable domain: NAGVMQNPRHLVRRRGQEARLRCSPMKGHSHVYWYRQLPEEGLKFMVYLQKENIIDESGMPKERFSAEFPKEGPSILRIQQVVRGDSAAYFCASSPDRGPWGYTFGSGTRLTVV.

This rearrangement joins TRBV5-6 to TRBJ1-4; 8 bases are shared with TRBD1. From germline, CDR1 is SGHDT and CDR2 YYEEEE. The V segment lost 7 bases and the J segment 4 bases; nucleotides outside the gene matches: 3. This CDR3 is built from 13 residues. CDR3 residues: CASGRGRNEKLFF. CDR3 nucleotide sequence: TGTGCCAGCGGCAGGGGGCGTAATGAAAAACTGTTTTTT.

The chain has TRBV30 and TRBJ2-1; 10 nucleotides match TRBD2. Germline loops: CDR1 GTSNPN, CDR2 SVGIG (reference sequence). The CDR3 consists of 14 residues. Unmatched junction bases numbered 13, after V lost 8 bases and J lost 9 bases. CDR3 in amino acids: CAGVTTSGMGEQFF. The CDR3 nucleotides are TGTGCCGGAGTGACTACTAGCGGGATGGGTGAGCAGTTCTTC.

This clone was detected once. The chain joins TRBV4-1 to TRBJ2-7, with 8 positions matching TRBD2. J gave up 0 bases and V 2 bases, and 9 bases lay outside the gene matches. Germline V CDR1 and CDR2: MGHRA, YSYEKL. This CDR3 spans 17 amino acids. CDR3 region: CASSQTLRLANSYEQYF. CDR3 nucleotide sequence: TGCGCCAGCAGCCAAACCCTAAGACTAGCGAACTCCTACGAGCAGTACTTC.

The CDR3 coding sequence is TGTGCCAGCAGGTACAGTCCAGGGGCGAACACTGAAGCTTTCTTT. Amino acids: CASRYSPGANTEAFF. This sequence joins TRBV6-5 and TRBJ1-1, with D perhaps TRBD1 (6 bases). V was pared by 6 bases and J by 1 base, with 15 bases between. The CDR3 is 15 amino acids. Germline values: CDR1 MNHEY, CDR2 SVGAGI.

This rearrangement joins TRBV4-2 to TRBJ2-7, with D possibly TRBD2 on 5 matching bases. Germline CDR1 LGHNA, CDR2 YNFKEQ. CDR3 length: 15 amino acids. The V end was cut by 6 bases, the J end by 0 bases, with 15 bases between. CDR3 sequence: CASSPSRASSYEQYF. The CDR3 DNA is TGTGCCAGCAGTCCGTCGAGGGCGAGCTCCTACGAGCAGTACTTC.

The V call is TRBV7-9, the J call TRBJ1-5; 9 nucleotides line up with TRBD1. This CDR3 has 14 residues. CDR1 SEHNR and CDR2 FQNEAQ come from the germline V gene (reference sequence). The V segment lost 4 bases and the J segment 9 bases; nucleotides outside the gene matches: 7. In nucleotides, the CDR3 is TGTGCCAGCAGCTCCCGGACAGGGGAGAGGCCCCAGCATTTT. Translated: CASSSRTGERPQHF.

Only a few counts were recorded for this clone. The chain uses TRBV13 and TRBJ2-6; 8 bases fit TRBD1. This CDR3 is built from 18 residues. CDR1 and CDR2 from the germline V gene are PRHDT and FYEKMQ (reference sequence). The trim removed 5 bases at V and 3 bases at J, leaving 12 bases unmatched. The CDR3 region is CASSPSSDRVFGANVLTF. DNA of the CDR3: TGTGCCAGCAGCCCGTCCTCGGACAGGGTGTTTGGGGCCAACGTCCTGACTTTC.

The chain is built from TRBV4-2 and TRBJ1-2, with 11 bases that match TRBD1. Looked up from germline, CDR1 is LGHNA and CDR2 is YNFKEQ. V lost 0 bases and J lost 8; bases outside the gene matches: 11. This CDR3 region has 17 residues. CDR3: CASSQEVGQGVGLGYTF. The CDR3 DNA is TGTGCCAGCAGCCAAGAAGTGGGACAGGGGGTAGGGTTGGGCTACACCTTC.

This sequence joins TRBV5-1 and TRBJ2-1; 9 bases match TRBD2. The CDR3 has 16 residues. V was pared by 1 base and J by 6 bases, with 8 bases of the junction left unmatched. Looked up from germline, CDR1 is SGHRS and CDR2 is YFSETQ. The chain's CDR3 is CASSLSGSGSPNEQFF. The CDR3 nucleotides are TGCGCCAGCAGCTTGAGTGGTAGCGGGAGCCCCAATGAGCAGTTCTTC.

The chain carries TRBV9 and TRBJ2-2, with D possibly matching TRBD1 (6 bases). The germline V and J ends were trimmed by 0 bases and 6 bases, with 12 bases remaining between them. Germline-derived CDR1 and CDR2 are SGDLS and YYNGEE. The CDR3 runs to 15 residues. The CDR3 DNA reads as TGTGCCAGCAGCGTAGAACAGGGATGGGCCGGGGAGCTGTTTTTT. Translating gives CASSVEQGWAGELFF.